A single sample gave rise to the 14 T cell receptor beta chains below, sequenced in a study of radiotherapy plus CTLA-4 blockade in lung cancer. Repertoires were generated with immunoSEQ multiplex PCR, while TCRdb's copy carries only in-frame clones and drops some. Here the sample spans 50,000 to 70,000 clones, just over 75% being singletons. Sequencing was performed on peripheral blood, taken from a patient treated with radiotherapy plus ipilimumab. Every receptor here comes from a human donor with non-small cell lung cancer who had a partial response to radiotherapy plus ipilimumab.

V is TRBV28 and J is TRBJ1-2; D perhaps matches TRBD1 (6 bases). Between the trimmed V and J ends, which lost 8 bases and 1 base, there was a span of 11 bases. CDR3 size: 13 residues. Germline CDR1 MDHEN, CDR2 SYDVKM. CDR3 coding DNA: TGTGCCAGCGCGACAGGAGTTAACTATGGCTACACCTTC. It codes for CASATGVNYGYTF.

The V gene is TRBV18, the J gene TRBJ1-2, with TRBD1 matching 9 bases. V was pared by 4 bases and J by 2 bases, with 8 bases of the junction left unmatched. From germline, CDR1 is KGHSH and CDR2 LQKENI. There are 16 residues in the CDR3. The DNA of the CDR3 is TGTGCCAGCTCACTAGGACAGGGGATGGGCAACTATGGCTACACCTTC. Its translation is CASSLGQGMGNYGYTF.

The rearrangement uses TRBV6-1 and TRBJ1-5, with D possibly matching TRBD1 (5 bases). V was pared by 6 bases and J by 1 base, with 7 bases between. Germline lookup yields CDR1 MNHNS and CDR2 SASEGT. CDR3 size: 13 residues. CDR3 nucleotide sequence: TGTGCCAGCAGCAGACAGAGCAATCAGCCCCAGCATTTT. Amino acids: CASSRQSNQPQHF.

The V and J genes are TRBV2 and TRBJ2-7, with 8 bases matching TRBD2. V was pared by 4 bases and J by 7 bases, with 6 bases of the junction left unmatched. The germline V gene encodes CDR1 SNHLY and CDR2 FYNNEI. The CDR3 has 13 residues. The CDR3 here is CASSGTGGREQYF. The CDR3 nucleotides are TGTGCCAGCAGTGGGACGGGCGGGAGGGAGCAGTACTTC.

The chain has TRBV5-4 and TRBJ2-7, with 8 bases matching TRBD2. The germline V gene has CDR1 SGHNT and CDR2 YYREEE (reference sequence). Trimming removed 3 bases from V and 5 bases from J; junction bases left unmatched: 13. There are 16 residues in the CDR3. The CDR3 nucleotides read TGTGCCAGCAGCTCCGGTCGGGGGGGGGCCATCGACGAGCAGTACTTC. Residues: CASSSGRGGAIDEQYF.

The V call is TRBV18, the J call TRBJ1-2, with D unclear. The CDR3 covers 16 residues. Looked up from germline, CDR1 is KGHSH and CDR2 is LQKENI. The V end lost 3 bases, the J end lost 6 bases, and 20 bases lay between the germline ends. CDR3 loop: CASSPAGKISIDGYTF. The CDR3 DNA reads TGTGCCAGCTCACCGGCCGGGAAGATATCTATCGATGGCTACACCTTC.

The chain links TRBV11-2 to TRBJ2-2; possibly TRBD2 for D (6 bases). Germline V gene lookup returns CDR1 SGHAT and CDR2 FQNNGV. The V and J ends lost 2 bases and 4 bases respectively, with 11 bases between them. The CDR3 is 15 amino acids. The CDR3 reads CASSLLPGSTGELFF. CDR3 in DNA: TGTGCCAGCAGCTTACTCCCCGGGAGCACCGGGGAGCTGTTTTTT.

This clone showed up just a few times. DNA for the CDR3: TGTGCCAGCAGCTCTAGGCTGGGGCCGAACACTGAAGCTTTCTTT. Residues: CASSSRLGPNTEAFF. The rearrangement joins TRBV5-8 to TRBJ1-1, with TRBD1 as a possible D gene (5 bases). The V gene lost 3 bases and the J gene lost 1 base, with 13 bases spanning the gap. Germline-derived CDR1 and CDR2 are SGHTS and YDEGEE. The CDR3 loop spans 15 amino acids.

This clone was detected once. The chain uses TRBV6-1 and TRBJ2-7; TRBD1 agrees at 8 bases. Germline V lookup: CDR1 MNHNS, CDR2 SASEGT. Losses at the gene ends were 5 bases for V and 3 bases for J; bases not matched to a gene: 6. This CDR3 contains 14 residues. The CDR3 spells CASSRSGQGYEQYF. CDR3 nucleotides: TGTGCCAGCAGTAGGTCCGGACAGGGCTACGAGCAGTACTTC.

The chain couples TRBV2 to TRBJ2-3, with TRBD1 identical over 7 bases. The CDR3 runs 15 residues. Germline V lookup: CDR1 SNHLY, CDR2 FYNNEI. With V trimmed by 6 bases and J by 0 bases, 6 bases remained unmatched. The CDR3 sequence is CASSLPGQSTDTQYF. The CDR3 DNA follows: TGTGCCAGCAGCCTTCCGGGACAGAGCACAGATACGCAGTATTTT.

The CDR3, as DNA: TGTGCCAGCAGGCCTCGGGGGAGCGGGGGCACAGATACGCAGTATTTT. Encoded protein: CASRPRGSGGTDTQYF. The J gene is TRBJ2-3, the V gene TRBV6-6; TRBD2 agrees at 7 bases. The V and J ends lost 6 bases and 1 base, in that order; junction bases with no gene match: 10. Germline V lookup: CDR1 MNHNY, CDR2 SVGAGI (reference sequence). The CDR3 has 16 residues.

The chain carries TRBV6-6 and TRBJ2-7, with 9 bases identical to TRBD2. Germline CDR1 MNHNY, CDR2 SVGAGI (reference sequence). V shed 3 bases and J 1 base; nucleotides not matched to a gene: 4. The length of the CDR3 is 15 residues. The CDR3 nucleotides are TGTGCCAGCAGTTATTTCGCGGGGGGGTCCTACGAGCAGTACTTC. Translating gives CASSYFAGGSYEQYF.

V and J are TRBV11-2 and TRBJ2-7; 9 bases agree with TRBD1. Trimming removed 5 bases from V and 3 bases from J; junction bases left unmatched: 8. CDR3 length: 15 residues. Germline V gene data show CDR1 as SGHAT and CDR2 as FQNNGV. The CDR3 DNA is TGTGCCAGCAGCGTATCGACAGGGGGAATCTACGAGCAGTACTTC. Amino acid sequence: CASSVSTGGIYEQYF. Looking up the rest from reference TRBV11-2 and TRBJ2-7 gives the full variable domain: EAGVAQSPRYKIIEKRQSVAFWCNPISGHATLYWYQQILGQGPKLLIQFQNNGVVDDSQLPKDRFSAERLKGVDSTLKIQPAKLEDSAVYLCASSVSTGGIYEQYFGPGTRLTVT.

This clone was found a few times. This sequence joins TRBV5-6 and TRBJ2-1; D is unresolved. CDR3 length: 13 amino acids. Germline CDR1 reads SGHDT; CDR2 reads YYEEEE. The V end was cut by 1 base, the J end by 9 bases, with 11 bases between. CDR3 nucleotides: TGTGCCAGCAGCTTGAGAGCGTACGGTGAGCAGTTCTTC. Amino acids: CASSLRAYGEQFF.